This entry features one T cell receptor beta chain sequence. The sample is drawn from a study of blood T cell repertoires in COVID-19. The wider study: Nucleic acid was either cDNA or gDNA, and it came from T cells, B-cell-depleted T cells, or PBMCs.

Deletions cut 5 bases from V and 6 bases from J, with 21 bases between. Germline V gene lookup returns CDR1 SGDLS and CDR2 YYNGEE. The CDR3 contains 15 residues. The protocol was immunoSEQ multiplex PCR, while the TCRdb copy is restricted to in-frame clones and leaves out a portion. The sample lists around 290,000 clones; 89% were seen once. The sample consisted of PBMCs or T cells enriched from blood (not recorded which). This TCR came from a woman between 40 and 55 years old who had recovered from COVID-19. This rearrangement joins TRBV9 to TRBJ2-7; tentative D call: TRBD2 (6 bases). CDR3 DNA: TGTGCCAGCAGTCCTCATTTGGCTAGCGAGGGCGAGCAGTACTTC. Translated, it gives CASSPHLASEGEQYF.